This T cell receptor beta chain was sequenced in a study of T cell repertoires in cytomegalovirus infection. Study information: Selected CMV epitopes included recently identified HLA-C-restricted ones as well as well-studied HLA-B-restricted ones. TCR beta signatures that were public indicated CMV infection and matching HLA type. Notes on the study in general: Dominating the ex vivo response were HLA-C-restricted CMV-specific TCR beta clonotypes. People with CMV and the relevant HLA were identified by cumulative public TCR beta family frequency.

The CDR3 has 14 residues. The V gene lost 0 bases and the J gene lost 6 bases, with 9 bases spanning the gap. CDR1 MGHRA and CDR2 YSYEKL come from the germline V gene. Comments on this clonotype: The antigen remains unidentified.

MiXCR, run by TCRdb on the reads, gives a single entry per CDR3 protein. The table has 75,000 to 95,000 distinct CDR3 sequences, about 45% seen once. The rearrangement uses TRBV4-1 and TRBJ2-1, with a weak D call TRBD1 (5 bases). The TCR originated in a human donor in good health (CMV status not recorded). Some clones in this sample may be carry-over from other donors' samples. The sample was CD8+ T cells from cultured PBMCs, taken from culture after CMV antigen stimulation. CDR3 residues: CASSQDRQGNEQFF. CDR3 DNA sequence: TGCGCCAGCAGCCAAGATAGGCAGGGCAATGAGCAGTTCTTC.